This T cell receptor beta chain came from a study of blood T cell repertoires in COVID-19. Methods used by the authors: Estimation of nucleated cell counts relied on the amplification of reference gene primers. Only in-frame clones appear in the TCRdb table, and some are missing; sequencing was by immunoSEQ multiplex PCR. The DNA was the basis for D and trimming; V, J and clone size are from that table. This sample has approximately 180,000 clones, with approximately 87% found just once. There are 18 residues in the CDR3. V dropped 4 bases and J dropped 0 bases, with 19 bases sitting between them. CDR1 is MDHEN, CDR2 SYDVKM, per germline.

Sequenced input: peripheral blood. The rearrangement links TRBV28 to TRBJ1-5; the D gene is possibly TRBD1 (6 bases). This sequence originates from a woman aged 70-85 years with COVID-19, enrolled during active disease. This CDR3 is CASSSPRQVVYSNQPQHF. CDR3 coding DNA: TGTGCCAGCAGTTCCCCCCGACAGGTTGTGTATAGCAATCAGCCCCAGCATTTT.